The 21 T cell receptor beta chains reported below all come from one sample, sequenced in a study of CD8+ T cells in alopecia areata. As to treatment: oral pan-JAK inhibitor, 5-10 mg twice daily. TCR sequencing used cDNA made by reverse transcription of extracted RNA. Only in-frame clones appear in the TCRdb table, and some are missing; sequencing was by immunoSEQ multiplex PCR. The profile shows about 190,000 clones, 50% to 60% of them singletons. The input for sequencing was CD4+ T cells sorted from blood, taken at week 4, from a patient treated with tofacitinib. These receptors all come from a human donor with alopecia areata.

This clone was observed a single time. The junction departs from germline at one end; a sequencing error may be responsible. The V gene is TRBV4-1, the J gene TRBJ2-3; 8 nucleotides match TRBD2. Germline CDR1 and CDR2: MGHRA and YSYEKL. This CDR3 is 16 amino acids long. In DNA, the CDR3 is TGCGCCAGCAGCAAAGAGGGACTAGAGGGCACAGATACGCAGTATTTT. Translation gives CASSKEGLEGTDTQYF.

V gene TRBV6-5 combines with J gene TRBJ1-2, with a tentative D call TRBD1 (5 bases). V lost 0 bases and J lost 9, with 14 bases in between. This CDR3 region has 14 residues. Per germline, CDR1 MNHEY and CDR2 SVGAGI. CDR3 sequence reads: CASSYSRDLTSYTF. The CDR3 nucleotides are TGTGCCAGCAGTTACTCGAGGGACCTTACCAGCTACACCTTC.

This chain links TRBV29-1 with TRBJ2-5, with D maybe TRBD2 (5 bases). Germline V lookup: CDR1 SQVTM, CDR2 ANQGSEA. This CDR3 region has 14 residues. The V and J ends lost 3 bases and 6 bases respectively, with 17 bases between them. CDR3 loop: CSVDSGVGSQTQYF. The CDR3, as DNA: TGCAGCGTTGATTCTGGGGTAGGGAGCCAGACCCAGTACTTC. Full variable domain (missing parts from reference TRBV29-1 and TRBJ2-5): SAVISQKPSRDICQRGTSLTIQCQVDSQVTMMFWYRQQPGQSLTLIATANQGSEATYESGFVIDKFPISRPNLTFSTLTVSNMSPEDSSIYLCSVDSGVGSQTQYFGPGTRLLVL.

V is TRBV7-2 and J is TRBJ2-2; D unclear. The CDR3 loop spans 16 amino acids. Germline loops: CDR1 SGHTA, CDR2 FQGNSA. The germline V and J ends were trimmed by 1 base and 0 bases, with 9 bases remaining between them. For the CDR3, the DNA is TGTGCCAGCAGCTTAGGCCTCGTAGCGAACACCGGGGAGCTGTTTTTT. Its protein product is CASSLGLVANTGELFF.

V gene TRBV18 combines with J gene TRBJ1-1; TRBD1 aligns across 7 bases. V shed 2 bases, J shed 8 bases, and the junction held 8 bases outside the gene matches. Germline V gene sequence: CDR1 KGHSH, CDR2 LQKENI. CDR3 length equals 14 residues. CDR3 nucleotide sequence: TGTGCCAGCTCACCAATCGAGACAGGGACCGAAGCTTTCTTT. Its protein product is CASSPIETGTEAFF.

The chain joins TRBV27 to TRBJ2-2; D uncertain. CDR1 and CDR2 (germline): MNHEY, SMNVEV (reference sequence). Trimming cost V 5 bases and J 4 bases, with 14 bases left between them. CDR3 size: 15 residues. The CDR3 bases are TGTGCCAGCAGTCCCAGAGCAGCCCCCACCGGGGAGCTGTTTTTT. This gives the protein CASSPRAAPTGELFF.

V and J are TRBV11-2 and TRBJ2-5, with 7 bases lining up with TRBD1. Per the germline V gene, CDR1 is SGHAT and CDR2 is FQNNGV. Trimming at V came to 4 bases and at J to 0 bases, leaving 8 bases not matched to a gene. The CDR3 covers 16 residues. CDR3 in amino acids: CASSWGLGQYQETQYF. The CDR3 DNA sequence: TGTGCCAGCAGCTGGGGCCTGGGACAGTACCAAGAGACCCAGTACTTC.

Comment on this clone: Other DNA sequences in this specimen translate into the identical CDR3. J is TRBJ2-5 and V is TRBV29-1; D perhaps matches TRBD1 (5 bases). In germline, CDR1 is SQVTM, CDR2 ANQGSEA. The V end was cut by 3 bases, the J end by 2 bases, with 10 bases between. This CDR3 contains 13 residues. Written as DNA, the CDR3 is TGCAGCGTTGACAGGGTCCGTCAAGAGACCCAGTACTTC. Protein: CSVDRVRQETQYF.

The rearrangement joins TRBV29-1 to TRBJ2-4; 11 nucleotides agree with TRBD2. V gave up 6 bases and J gave up 3 bases; unmatched junction bases: 7. CDR3 length: 15 residues. Germline V lookup: CDR1 SQVTM, CDR2 ANQGSEA. The CDR3 DNA is TGCAGCGTGGGTACTAGCGGGAGAGGCAAAAACATTCAGTACTTC. This encodes CSVGTSGRGKNIQYF.

J is TRBJ2-3 and V is TRBV5-1, with 8 bases aligning to TRBD2. The length of the CDR3 is 16 residues. V shed 0 bases and J 2 bases; nucleotides not matched to a gene: 5. Germline CDR1 reads SGHRS; CDR2 reads YFSETQ. CDR3 region: CASSLEAGAYTDTQYF. The CDR3 region has the DNA TGCGCCAGCAGCTTGGAAGCGGGGGCCTACACAGATACGCAGTATTTT.

V and J are TRBV29-1 and TRBJ2-1, with 8 bases fitting TRBD2. The CDR3 sequence is 12 residues long. Germline lookup yields CDR1 SQVTM and CDR2 ANQGSEA. V was pared by 4 bases and J by 5 bases, with 1 base of the junction left unmatched. Here the CDR3 reads CSVGLANNEQFF. Here the CDR3 DNA reads TGCAGCGTTGGACTAGCGAACAATGAGCAGTTCTTC.

The genes are TRBV29-1 and TRBJ1-2, with 8 bases lining up with TRBD1. The CDR3 sequence is 13 residues long. Germline loops: CDR1 SQVTM, CDR2 ANQGSEA. The V gene end was trimmed by 4 bases and the J gene end by 4 bases; junction bases not matched to a gene: 5. CDR3 in amino acids: CSVGGQAFYGYTF. CDR3 bases: TGCAGCGTTGGGGGACAGGCCTTCTATGGCTACACCTTC. Supplemented by reference TRBV29-1 and TRBJ1-2, the full variable domain reads SAVISQKPSRDICQRGTSLTIQCQVDSQVTMMFWYRQQPGQSLTLIATANQGSEATYESGFVIDKFPISRPNLTFSTLTVSNMSPEDSSIYLCSVGGQAFYGYTFGSGTRLTVV.

This clone has just a few counts. The chain couples TRBV6-6 to TRBJ2-5, with TRBD2 identical over 8 bases. The CDR3 runs 15 residues. Trimming took 2 bases from V and 1 from J; bases not matched to a gene: 3. Germline CDR1 reads MNHNY; CDR2 reads SVGAGI (reference sequence). The CDR3 nucleotides read TGTGCCAGCAGTTACACTAGCGGACTCCAAGAGACCCAGTACTTC. Amino acids: CASSYTSGLQETQYF.

The rearrangement links TRBV27 to TRBJ2-7; 11 positions match TRBD2. The V gene end was trimmed by 7 bases and the J gene end by 3 bases; junction bases not matched to a gene: 8. The V gene's germline CDR1 is MNHEY and CDR2 SMNVEV (reference sequence). CDR3 length: 15 residues. The CDR3 region is CASKRVTSGNYEQYF. The CDR3 nucleotides read TGTGCCAGCAAGAGAGTGACTAGCGGGAACTACGAGCAGTACTTC.

This chain connects TRBV25-1 to TRBJ1-2, with TRBD1 identical over 7 bases. CDR3 length: 14 amino acids. The V segment lost 4 bases and the J segment 7 bases; nucleotides outside the gene matches: 9. CDR1 is MGHDK, CDR2 SYGVNS, per germline. The CDR3 here is CASSVSDRVGGYTF. The CDR3, as DNA: TGTGCCAGCAGTGTAAGCGACAGGGTTGGTGGCTACACCTTC.

This chain uses TRBV28 with TRBJ2-1; D call uncertain. CDR1 is MDHEN, CDR2 SYDVKM, per germline. The CDR3 extends over 10 amino acids. With 8 bases removed from V and 8 bases from J, the gap between germline ends came to 7 bases. CDR3 sequence reads: CASFKYEQFF. The CDR3 DNA is TGTGCCAGCTTCAAGTATGAGCAGTTCTTC.

The chain uses TRBV5-1 and TRBJ2-3; D uncertain. V was pared by 7 bases and J by 2 bases, with 11 bases between. Germline CDR1 is SGHRS and CDR2 is YFSETQ. CDR3 length equals 13 residues. Written as DNA, the CDR3 is TGCGCCAGCCGCCCGGACCTCACAGATACGCAGTATTTT. Encoded protein: CASRPDLTDTQYF.

About this clone itself: Other DNA sequences within the sample encode an identical CDR3. The CDR3 nucleotides are TGTGCCTGGAGTCTGGGGAACTATGGCTACACCTTC. Amino acid sequence: CAWSLGNYGYTF. The chain employs TRBV30 and TRBJ1-2; D unresolved. V lost 2 bases, J lost 2 bases, and 6 bases lay in between. CDR1 is GTSNPN, CDR2 SVGIG, per germline (reference sequence). The CDR3 has 12 amino acids.

V usage is TRBV4-3 and J usage is TRBJ2-3; D remains ambiguous. Germline V gives CDR1 LGHNA, CDR2 YSLEER. The CDR3 length is 17 residues. V lost 3 bases, J lost 4 bases, and 20 bases lay in between. For the CDR3, the DNA is TGCGCCAGCAGCCACTCGCGCCCAACCCACATGGCAGATACGCAGTATTTT. This sequence encodes CASSHSRPTHMADTQYF.

This clone turned up a few times. The chain is built from TRBV19 and TRBJ2-7; 7 bases fit TRBD2. The CDR3 sequence is 16 residues long. The V segment lost 4 bases and the J segment 1 base; nucleotides outside the gene matches: 10. Germline V CDR1 and CDR2: LNHDA, SQIVND (reference sequence). CDR3 DNA sequence: TGTGCCAGTAGTACCCCGGGAGCCGGGGGGTCCTACGAGCAGTACTTC. This sequence encodes CASSTPGAGGSYEQYF.

This clone was observed a few times. The chain employs TRBV27 and TRBJ2-7; tentative D call: TRBD2 (6 bases). This CDR3 is built from 15 residues. Germline CDR1 and CDR2: MNHEY and SMNVEV (reference sequence). V was trimmed by 3 bases and J by 3 bases, leaving 15 bases between them. The CDR3 bases are TGTGCCAGCAGTTTCGGGACTGGGGCCATCTACGAGCAGTACTTC. This translates into CASSFGTGAIYEQYF.